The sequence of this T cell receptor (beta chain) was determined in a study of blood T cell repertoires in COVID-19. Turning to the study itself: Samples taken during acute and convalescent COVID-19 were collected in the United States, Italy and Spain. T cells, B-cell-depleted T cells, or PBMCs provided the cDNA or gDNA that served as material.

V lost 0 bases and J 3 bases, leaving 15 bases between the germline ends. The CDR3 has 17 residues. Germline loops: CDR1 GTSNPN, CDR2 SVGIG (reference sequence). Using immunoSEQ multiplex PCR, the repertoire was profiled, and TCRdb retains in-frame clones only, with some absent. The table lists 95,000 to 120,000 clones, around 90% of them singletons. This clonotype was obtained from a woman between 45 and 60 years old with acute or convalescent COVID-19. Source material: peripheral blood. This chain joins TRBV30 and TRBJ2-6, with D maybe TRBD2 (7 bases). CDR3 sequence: CAWSVEAGAGGANVLTF. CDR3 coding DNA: TGTGCCTGGAGTGTAGAGGCGGGGGCAGGTGGGGCCAACGTCCTGACTTTC.